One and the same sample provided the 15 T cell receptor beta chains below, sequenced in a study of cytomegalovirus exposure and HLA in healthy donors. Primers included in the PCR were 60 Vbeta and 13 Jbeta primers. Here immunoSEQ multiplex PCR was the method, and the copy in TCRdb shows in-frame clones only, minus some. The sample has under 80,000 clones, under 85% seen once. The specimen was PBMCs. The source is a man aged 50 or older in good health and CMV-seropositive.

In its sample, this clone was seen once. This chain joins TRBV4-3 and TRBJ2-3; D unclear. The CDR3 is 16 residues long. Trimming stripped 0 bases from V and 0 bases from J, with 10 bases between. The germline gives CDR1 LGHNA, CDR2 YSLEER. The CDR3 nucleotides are TGCGCCAGCAGCCAAGAAGGTAGCCGTAGCACAGATACGCAGTATTTT. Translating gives CASSQEGSRSTDTQYF.

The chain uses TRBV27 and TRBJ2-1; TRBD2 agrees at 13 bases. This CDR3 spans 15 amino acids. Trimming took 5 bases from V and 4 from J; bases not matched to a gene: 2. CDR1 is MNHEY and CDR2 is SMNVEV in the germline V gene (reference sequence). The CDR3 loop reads CASSMGLAGYNEQFF. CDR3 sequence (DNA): TGTGCCAGCAGTATGGGACTAGCGGGGTACAATGAGCAGTTCTTC.

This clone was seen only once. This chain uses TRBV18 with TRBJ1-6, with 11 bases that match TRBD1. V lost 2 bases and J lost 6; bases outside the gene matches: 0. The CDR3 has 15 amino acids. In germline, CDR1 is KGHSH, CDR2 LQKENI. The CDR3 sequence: CASSPGTGGNSPLHF. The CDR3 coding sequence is TGTGCCAGCTCACCAGGGACAGGGGGTAATTCACCCCTCCACTTT. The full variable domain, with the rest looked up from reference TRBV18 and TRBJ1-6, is NAGVMQNPRHLVRRRGQEARLRCSPMKGHSHVYWYRQLPEEGLKFMVYLQKENIIDESGMPKERFSAEFPKEGPSILRIQQVVRGDSAAYFCASSPGTGGNSPLHFGNGTRLTVT.

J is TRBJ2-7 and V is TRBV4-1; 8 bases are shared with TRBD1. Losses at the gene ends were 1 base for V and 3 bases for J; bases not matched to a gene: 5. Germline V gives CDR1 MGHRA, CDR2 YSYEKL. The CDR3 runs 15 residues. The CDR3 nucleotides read TGCGCCAGCAGCCAAGCAGGGACAGGACTCTACGAGCAGTACTTC. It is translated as CASSQAGTGLYEQYF.

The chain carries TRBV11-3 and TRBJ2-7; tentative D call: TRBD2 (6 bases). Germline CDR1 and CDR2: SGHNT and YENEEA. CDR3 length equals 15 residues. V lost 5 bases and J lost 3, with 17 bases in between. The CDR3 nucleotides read TGTGCCAGCAGCCTCTTCTCGGGAGCCTACTACGAGCAGTACTTC. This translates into CASSLFSGAYYEQYF.

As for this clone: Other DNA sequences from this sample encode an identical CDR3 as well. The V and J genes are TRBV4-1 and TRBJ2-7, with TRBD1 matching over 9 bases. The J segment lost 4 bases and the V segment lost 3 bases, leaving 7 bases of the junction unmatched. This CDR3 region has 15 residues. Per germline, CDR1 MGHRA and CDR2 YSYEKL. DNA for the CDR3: TGCGCCAGCAGCCAGGCTGGGACAGGGATGTACGAGCAGTACTTC. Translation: CASSQAGTGMYEQYF.

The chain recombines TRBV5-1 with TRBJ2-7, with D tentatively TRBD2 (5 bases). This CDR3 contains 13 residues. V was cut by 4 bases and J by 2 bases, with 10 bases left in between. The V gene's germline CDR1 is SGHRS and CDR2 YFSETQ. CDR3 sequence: CASSLRRTYEQYF. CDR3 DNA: TGCGCCAGCAGCCTCAGGAGGACCTACGAGCAGTACTTC.

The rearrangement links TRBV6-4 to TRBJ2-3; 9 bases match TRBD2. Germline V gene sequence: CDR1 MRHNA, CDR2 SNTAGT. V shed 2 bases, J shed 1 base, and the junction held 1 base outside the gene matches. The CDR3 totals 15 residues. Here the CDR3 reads CASSDASGGTDTQYF. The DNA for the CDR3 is TGTGCCAGCAGTGACGCTAGCGGGGGCACAGATACGCAGTATTTT.

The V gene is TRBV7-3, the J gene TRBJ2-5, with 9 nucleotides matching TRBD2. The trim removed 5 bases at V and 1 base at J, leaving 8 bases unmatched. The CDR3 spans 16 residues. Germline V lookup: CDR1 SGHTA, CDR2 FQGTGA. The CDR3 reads CASSANGGGVQETQYF. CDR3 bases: TGTGCCAGCAGCGCAAATGGCGGGGGGGTCCAAGAGACCCAGTACTTC. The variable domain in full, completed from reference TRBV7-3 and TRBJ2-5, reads GAGVSQTPSNKVTEKGKYVELRCDPISGHTALYWYRQSLGQGPEFLIYFQGTGAADDSGLPNDRFFAVRPEGSVSTLKIQRTERGDSAVYLCASSANGGGVQETQYFGPGTRLLVL.

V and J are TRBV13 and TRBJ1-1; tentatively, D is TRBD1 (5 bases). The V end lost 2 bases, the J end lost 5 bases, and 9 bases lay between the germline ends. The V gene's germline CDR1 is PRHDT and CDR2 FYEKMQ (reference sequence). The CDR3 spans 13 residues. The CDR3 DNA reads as TGTGCCAGCAGCTTAACGCGGGGGACTGAAGCTTTCTTT. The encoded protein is CASSLTRGTEAFF.

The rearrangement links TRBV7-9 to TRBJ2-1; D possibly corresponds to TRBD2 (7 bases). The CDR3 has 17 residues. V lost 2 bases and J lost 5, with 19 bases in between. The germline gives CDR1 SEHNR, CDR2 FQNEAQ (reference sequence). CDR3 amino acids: CASSLRRGGGGDNEQFF. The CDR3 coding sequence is TGTGCCAGCAGCTTACGTCGGGGCGGAGGGGGGGACAATGAGCAGTTCTTC.

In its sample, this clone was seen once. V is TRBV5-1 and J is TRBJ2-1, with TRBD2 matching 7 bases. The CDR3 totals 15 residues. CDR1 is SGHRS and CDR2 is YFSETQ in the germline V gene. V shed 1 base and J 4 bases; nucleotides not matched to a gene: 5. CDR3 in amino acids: CASSLSTAGYNEQFF. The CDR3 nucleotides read TGCGCCAGCAGCTTGTCCACAGCGGGGTACAATGAGCAGTTCTTC. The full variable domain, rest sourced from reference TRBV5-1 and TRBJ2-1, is KAGVTQTPRYLIKTRGQQVTLSCSPISGHRSVSWYQQTPGQGLQFLFEYFSETQRNKGNFPGRFSGRQFSNSRSEMNVSTLELGDSALYLCASSLSTAGYNEQFFGPGTRLTVL.

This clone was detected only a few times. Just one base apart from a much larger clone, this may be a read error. The CDR3 coding sequence is TGTGCCAGCAGTCAGGGCAATCAGGCCCAGCATTTT. Its protein is CASSQGNQAQHF. The chain uses TRBV7-9 and TRBJ1-5, with D possibly being TRBD1 (5 bases). The CDR3 runs 12 residues. The germline gives CDR1 SEHNR, CDR2 FQNEAQ (reference sequence).

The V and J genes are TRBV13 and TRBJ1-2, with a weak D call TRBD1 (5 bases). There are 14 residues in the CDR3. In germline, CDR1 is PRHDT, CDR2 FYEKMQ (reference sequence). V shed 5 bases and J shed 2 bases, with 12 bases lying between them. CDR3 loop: CASSRQSLNYGYTF. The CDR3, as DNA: TGTGCCAGCAGCCGACAGTCGTTGAACTATGGCTACACCTTC.

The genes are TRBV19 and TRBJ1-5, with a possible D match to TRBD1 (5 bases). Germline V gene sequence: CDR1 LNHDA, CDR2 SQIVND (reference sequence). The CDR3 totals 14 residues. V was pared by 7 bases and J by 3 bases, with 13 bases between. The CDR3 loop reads CASTPRVNNQPQHF. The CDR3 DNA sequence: TGTGCCAGTACACCCAGGGTAAACAATCAGCCCCAGCATTTT.